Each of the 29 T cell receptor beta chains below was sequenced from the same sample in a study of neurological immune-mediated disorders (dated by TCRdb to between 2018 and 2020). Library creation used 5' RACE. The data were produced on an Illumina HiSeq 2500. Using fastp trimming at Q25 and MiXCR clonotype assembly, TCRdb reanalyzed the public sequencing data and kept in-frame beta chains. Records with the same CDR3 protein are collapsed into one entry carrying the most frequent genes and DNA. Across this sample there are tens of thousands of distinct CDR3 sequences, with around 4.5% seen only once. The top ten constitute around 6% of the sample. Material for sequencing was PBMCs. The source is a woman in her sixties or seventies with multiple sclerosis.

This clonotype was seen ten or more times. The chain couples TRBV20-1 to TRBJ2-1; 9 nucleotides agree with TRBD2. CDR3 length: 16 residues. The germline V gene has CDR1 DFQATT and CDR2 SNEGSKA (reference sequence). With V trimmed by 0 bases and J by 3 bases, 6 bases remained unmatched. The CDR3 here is CSARDRSSGDYNEQFF. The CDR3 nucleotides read TGCAGTGCTAGAGACCGCTCTAGCGGGGACTACAATGAGCAGTTCTTC.

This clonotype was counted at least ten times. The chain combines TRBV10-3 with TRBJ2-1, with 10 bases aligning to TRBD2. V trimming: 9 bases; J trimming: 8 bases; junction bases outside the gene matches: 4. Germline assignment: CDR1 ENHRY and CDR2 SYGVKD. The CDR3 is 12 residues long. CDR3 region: CAILAGDHEQFF. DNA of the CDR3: TGTGCCATTCTAGCGGGAGACCATGAGCAGTTCTTC.

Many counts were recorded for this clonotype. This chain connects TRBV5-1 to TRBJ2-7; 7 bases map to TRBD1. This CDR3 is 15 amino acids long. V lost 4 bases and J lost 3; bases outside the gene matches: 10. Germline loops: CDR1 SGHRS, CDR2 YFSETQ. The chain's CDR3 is CASSDLGGRDYEQYF. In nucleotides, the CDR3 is TGCGCCAGCAGCGACCTAGGGGGCCGCGACTACGAGCAGTACTTC.

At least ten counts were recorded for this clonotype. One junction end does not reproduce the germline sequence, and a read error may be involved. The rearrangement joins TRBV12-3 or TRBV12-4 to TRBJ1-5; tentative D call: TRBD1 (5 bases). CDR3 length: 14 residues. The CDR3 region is CATSYGGFGQPQHF. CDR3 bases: TGTGCCACCAGTTATGGGGGGTTTGGTCAGCCCCAGCATTTT.

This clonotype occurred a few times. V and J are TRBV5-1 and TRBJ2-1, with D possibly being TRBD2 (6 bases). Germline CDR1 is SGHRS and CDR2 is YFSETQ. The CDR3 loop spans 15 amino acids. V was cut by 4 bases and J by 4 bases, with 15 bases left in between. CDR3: CASSVSLAIYNEQFF. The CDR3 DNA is TGCGCCAGCAGCGTGAGCCTAGCGATTTACAATGAGCAGTTCTTC.

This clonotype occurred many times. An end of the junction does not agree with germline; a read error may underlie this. The CDR3: CASSLARDATEAFF. The CDR3 nucleotides are TGTGCCAGCAGTCTAGCCCGGGACGCAACTGAAGCTTTCTTT. V usage is TRBV12-3 or TRBV12-4 and J usage is TRBJ1-1, with D maybe TRBD1 (5 bases). The CDR3 length is 14 residues.

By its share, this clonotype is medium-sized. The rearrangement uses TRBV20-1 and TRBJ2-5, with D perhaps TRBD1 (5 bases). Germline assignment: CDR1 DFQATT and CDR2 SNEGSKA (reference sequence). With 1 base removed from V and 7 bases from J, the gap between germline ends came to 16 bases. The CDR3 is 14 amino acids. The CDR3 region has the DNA TGCAGTGCTAGAGGACCCAGGGCATGGGTGACCCAGTACTTC. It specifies CSARGPRAWVTQYF.

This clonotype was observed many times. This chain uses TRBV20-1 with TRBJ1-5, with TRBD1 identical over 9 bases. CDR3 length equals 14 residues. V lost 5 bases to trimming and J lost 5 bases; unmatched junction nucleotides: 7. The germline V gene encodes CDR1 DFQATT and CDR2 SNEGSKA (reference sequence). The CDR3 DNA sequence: TGCAGTGCTGGCCCGGGACAGGGCGATCAGCCCCAGCATTTT. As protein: CSAGPGQGDQPQHF.

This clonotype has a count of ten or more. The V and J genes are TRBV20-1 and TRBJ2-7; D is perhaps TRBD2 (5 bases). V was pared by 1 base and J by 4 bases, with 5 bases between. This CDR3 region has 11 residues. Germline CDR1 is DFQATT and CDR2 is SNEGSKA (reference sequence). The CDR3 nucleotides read TGCAGTGCTAGAGCGGGATACGAGCAGTACGTC. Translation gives CSARAGYEQYV.

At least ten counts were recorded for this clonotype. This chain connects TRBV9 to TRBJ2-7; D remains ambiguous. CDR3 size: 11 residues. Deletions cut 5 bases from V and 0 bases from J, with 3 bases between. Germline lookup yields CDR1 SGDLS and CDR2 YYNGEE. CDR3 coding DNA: TGTGCCAGCAGTGTCTCCTACGAGCAGTACGTC. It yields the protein CASSVSYEQYV.

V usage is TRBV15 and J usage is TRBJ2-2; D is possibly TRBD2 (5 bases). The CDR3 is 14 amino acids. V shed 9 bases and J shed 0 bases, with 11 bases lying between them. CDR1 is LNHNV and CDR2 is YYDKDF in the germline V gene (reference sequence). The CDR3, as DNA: TGTGCCACGCAACTAGGTGCGAACACCGGGGAGCTGTTTTTT. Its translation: CATQLGANTGELFF.

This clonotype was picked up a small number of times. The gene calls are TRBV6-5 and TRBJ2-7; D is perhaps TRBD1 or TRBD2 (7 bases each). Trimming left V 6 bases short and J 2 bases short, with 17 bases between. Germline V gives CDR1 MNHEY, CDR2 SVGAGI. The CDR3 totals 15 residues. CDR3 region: CASSLRDSGTYEQYF. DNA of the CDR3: TGTGCCAGCAGCCTGCGGGACAGCGGGACCTACGAGCAGTACTTC.

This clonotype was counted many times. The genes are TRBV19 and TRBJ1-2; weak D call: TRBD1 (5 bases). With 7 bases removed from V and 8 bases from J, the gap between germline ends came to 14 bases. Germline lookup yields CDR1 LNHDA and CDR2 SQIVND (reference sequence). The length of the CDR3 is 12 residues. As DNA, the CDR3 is TGTGCCAGTAACCAGGGAAGGGAAGGCTACACCTTC. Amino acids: CASNQGREGYTF.

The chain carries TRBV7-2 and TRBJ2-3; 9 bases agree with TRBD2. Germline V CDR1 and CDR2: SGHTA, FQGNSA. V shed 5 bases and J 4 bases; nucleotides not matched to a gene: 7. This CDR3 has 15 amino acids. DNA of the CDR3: TGTGCCAGCAGCCGTGCCGGGACTAGCCCAGATACGCAGTATTTT. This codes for CASSRAGTSPDTQYF.

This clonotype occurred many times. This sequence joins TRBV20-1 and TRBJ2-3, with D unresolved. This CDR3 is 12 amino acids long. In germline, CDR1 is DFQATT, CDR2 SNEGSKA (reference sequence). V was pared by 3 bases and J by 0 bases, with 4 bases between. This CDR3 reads CSASRSTDTQYF. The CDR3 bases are TGCAGTGCTAGTCGGAGCACAGATACGCAGTATTTT.

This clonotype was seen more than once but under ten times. The CDR3 region has the DNA TGCGCCAGCAGCAGACAAGCCCGGGGCTACAATGAGCAGTTCTTC. Translated: CASSRQARGYNEQFF. This chain connects TRBV5-1 to TRBJ2-1; TRBD2 might be the D (5 bases). Germline CDR1 reads SGHRS; CDR2 reads YFSETQ. The length of the CDR3 is 15 residues. V lost 4 bases to trimming and J lost 3 bases, with 14 bases between them.

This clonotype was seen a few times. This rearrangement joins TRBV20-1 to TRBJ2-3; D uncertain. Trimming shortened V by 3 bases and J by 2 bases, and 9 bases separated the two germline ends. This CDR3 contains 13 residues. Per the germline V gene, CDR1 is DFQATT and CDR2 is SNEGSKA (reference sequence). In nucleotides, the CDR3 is TGCAGTGCTAGGTCCGGGTACACAGATACGCAGTATTTT. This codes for CSARSGYTDTQYF.

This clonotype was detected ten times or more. CDR3 DNA sequence: TGTGCCAGCAGTTTCAGGGGAAGCTATGGCTACACCTTC. Its translation is CASSFRGSYGYTF. V usage is TRBV12-3 or TRBV12-4 and J usage is TRBJ1-2; perhaps TRBD1 as D (6 bases). The CDR3 has 13 residues. Deletions cut 3 bases from V and 4 bases from J, with 9 bases between.

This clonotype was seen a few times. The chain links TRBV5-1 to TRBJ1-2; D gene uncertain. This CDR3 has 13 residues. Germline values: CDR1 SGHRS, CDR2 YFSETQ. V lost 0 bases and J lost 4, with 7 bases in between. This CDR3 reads CASSLDVLYGYTF. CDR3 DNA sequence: TGCGCCAGCAGCTTGGATGTACTCTATGGCTACACCTTC.

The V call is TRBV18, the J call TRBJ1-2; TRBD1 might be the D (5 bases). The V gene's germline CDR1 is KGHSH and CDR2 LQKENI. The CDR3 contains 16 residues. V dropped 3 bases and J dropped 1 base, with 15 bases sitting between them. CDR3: CASSPGQGRGNYGYTF. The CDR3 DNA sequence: TGTGCCAGCTCACCCGGACAAGGACGGGGTAACTATGGCTACACCTTC.

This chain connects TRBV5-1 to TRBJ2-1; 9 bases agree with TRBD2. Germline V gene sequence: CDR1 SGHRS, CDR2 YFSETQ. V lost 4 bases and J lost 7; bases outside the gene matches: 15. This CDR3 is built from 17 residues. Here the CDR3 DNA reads TGCGCCAGCAGCCCACCTTGGTTGGCTAGCGGGATGAATGAGCAGTTCTTC. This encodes CASSPPWLASGMNEQFF.

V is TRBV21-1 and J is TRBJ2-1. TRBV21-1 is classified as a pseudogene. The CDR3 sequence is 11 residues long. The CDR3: CASTTGNEQFF. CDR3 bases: TGTGCCAGCACCACAGGGAATGAGCAGTTCTTC.

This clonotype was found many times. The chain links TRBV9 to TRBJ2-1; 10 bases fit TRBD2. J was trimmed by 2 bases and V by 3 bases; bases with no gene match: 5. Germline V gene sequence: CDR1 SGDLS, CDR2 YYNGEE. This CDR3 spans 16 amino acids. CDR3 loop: CASSGPLAGPYNEQFF. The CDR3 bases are TGTGCCAGCAGCGGACCACTAGCGGGACCCTACAATGAGCAGTTCTTC.

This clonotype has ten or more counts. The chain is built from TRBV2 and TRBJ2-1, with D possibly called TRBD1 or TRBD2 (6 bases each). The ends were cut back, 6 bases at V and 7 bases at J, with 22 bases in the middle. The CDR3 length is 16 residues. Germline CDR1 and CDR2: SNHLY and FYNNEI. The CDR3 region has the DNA TGTGCCAGCAGCTTAAACCAAGGGGGAGGAGTGAATGAGCAGTTCTTC. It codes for CASSLNQGGGVNEQFF.

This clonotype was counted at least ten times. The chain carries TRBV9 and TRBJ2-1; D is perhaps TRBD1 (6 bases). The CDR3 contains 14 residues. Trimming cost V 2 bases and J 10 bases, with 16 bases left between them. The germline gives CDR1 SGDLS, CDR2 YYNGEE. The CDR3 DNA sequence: TGTGCCAGCAGCGTCGGGTTCGACAGGAGGGAGCAGTTCTTC. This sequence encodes CASSVGFDRREQFF.

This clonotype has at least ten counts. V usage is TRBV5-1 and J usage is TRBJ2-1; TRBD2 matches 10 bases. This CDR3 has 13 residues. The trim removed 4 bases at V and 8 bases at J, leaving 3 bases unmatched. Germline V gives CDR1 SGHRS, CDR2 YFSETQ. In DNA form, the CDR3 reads TGCGCCAGCAGCCGGGGGACTAGCGATGAGCAGTTCTTC. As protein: CASSRGTSDEQFF.

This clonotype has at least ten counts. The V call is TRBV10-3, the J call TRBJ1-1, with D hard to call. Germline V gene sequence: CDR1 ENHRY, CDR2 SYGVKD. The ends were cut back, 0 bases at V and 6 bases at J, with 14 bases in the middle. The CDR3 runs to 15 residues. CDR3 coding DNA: TGTGCCATCAGTGAGTCAGGACCGGAGGGATCTGAAGCTTTCTTT. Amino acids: CAISESGPEGSEAFF.

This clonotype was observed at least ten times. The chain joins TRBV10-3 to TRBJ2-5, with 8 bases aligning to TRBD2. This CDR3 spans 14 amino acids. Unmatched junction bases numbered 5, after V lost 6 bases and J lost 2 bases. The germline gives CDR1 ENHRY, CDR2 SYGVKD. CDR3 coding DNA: TGTGCCATCAGCGGGGGGGCGGAACAAGAGACCCAGTACTTC. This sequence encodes CAISGGAEQETQYF.

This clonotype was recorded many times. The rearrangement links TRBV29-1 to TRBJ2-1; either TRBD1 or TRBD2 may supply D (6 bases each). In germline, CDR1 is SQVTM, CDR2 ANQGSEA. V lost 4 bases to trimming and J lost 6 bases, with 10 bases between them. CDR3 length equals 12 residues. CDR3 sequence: CSVVPGANEQFF. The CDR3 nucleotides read TGCAGCGTTGTCCCGGGGGCCAATGAGCAGTTCTTC.